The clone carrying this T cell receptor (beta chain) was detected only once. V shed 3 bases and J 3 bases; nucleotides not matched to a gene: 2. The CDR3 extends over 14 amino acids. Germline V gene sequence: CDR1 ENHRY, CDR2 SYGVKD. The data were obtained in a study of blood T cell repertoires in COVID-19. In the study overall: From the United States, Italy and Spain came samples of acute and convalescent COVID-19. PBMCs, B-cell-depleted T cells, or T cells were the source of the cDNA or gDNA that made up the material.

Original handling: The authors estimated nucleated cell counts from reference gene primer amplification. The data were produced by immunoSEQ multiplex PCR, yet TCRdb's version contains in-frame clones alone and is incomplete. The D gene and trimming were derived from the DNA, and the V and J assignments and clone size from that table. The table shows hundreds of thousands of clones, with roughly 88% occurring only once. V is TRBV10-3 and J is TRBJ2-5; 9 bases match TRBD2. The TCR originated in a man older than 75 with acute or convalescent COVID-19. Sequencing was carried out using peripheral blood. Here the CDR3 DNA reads TGTGCCATCAGTGAAGGCGGGGGGGAAGAGACCCAGTACTTC. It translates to CAISEGGGEETQYF.